Following are 8 T cell receptor beta chains from one sample sequenced in a study of CD4 and CD8 cells across lung adenocarcinoma regions listed by TCRdb under 2018. Library preparation was by PCR. Sequencing instrument: HiSeq X Ten. TCRdb reprocessing: public reads trimmed at Q25 with fastp, clones called with MiXCR, in-frame beta chains kept. Each entry is one CDR3 protein sequence, shown with its most common DNA and genes. The sample yields 22,000 or so distinct CDR3 sequences; around 51% were counted once. Around 28% of the sample belongs to the ten largest clones. The specimen was CD8+ T cells from the center of a lung tumor. The cell subset or site tag for this specimen amounts to: tumor center region. These TCRs come from a female donor with lung adenocarcinoma. The CD4 and CD8 labels of this study may be unreliable.

Note on this clonotype: Relative to the germline gene, one junction end is altered; a read error may explain this. The chain carries TRBV27 and TRBJ2-5; tentatively, D is TRBD1 (6 bases). This CDR3 region has 15 residues. Germline V gives CDR1 MNHEY, CDR2 SMNVEV (reference sequence). CDR3 bases: TGTGCCAGCGCCGGTAGGGGGAGATCCCAAGAGACGCAGTACTTC. Protein sequence: CASAGRGRSQETQYF.

This clonotype has at least ten counts. V gene TRBV6-1 combines with J gene TRBJ2-2; no definite D call. CDR1 and CDR2 (germline): MNHNS, SASEGT. V was shortened by 6 bases and J by 5 bases, with 16 bases between the two germline ends. This CDR3 contains 15 residues. The CDR3 spells CASSGRPDGTGELFF. The CDR3 bases are TGTGCCAGCAGCGGACGGCCGGATGGGACCGGGGAGCTGTTTTTT.

V is TRBV12-3 or TRBV12-4 and J is TRBJ1-2; D call uncertain. V was pared by 3 bases and J by 4 bases, with 9 bases between. The CDR3 extends over 13 amino acids. The CDR3 sequence is CASSLARIYGYTF. DNA for the CDR3: TGTGCCAGCAGTTTGGCACGGATCTATGGCTACACCTTC.

The CDR3 region has the DNA TGTGCCAGCAGAGGACACGGACGCTCCAACCAAAACACCCAGTACTTC. Protein: CASRGHGRSNQNTQYF. This rearrangement joins TRBV27 to TRBJ2-4, with D possibly matching TRBD1 (5 bases). The CDR3 sequence is 16 residues long. The germline CDR1 and CDR2 sequences are MNHEY and SMNVEV (reference sequence). V was trimmed by 6 bases and J by 13 bases, leaving 28 bases between them.

To note about this clonotype: One end of the junction is discordant with germline, which a read error may explain. CDR3 coding DNA: TGTGCGGGCAGTGTAGGGCGAGGTCCAGATACCCAGTATTTT. Protein: CAGSVGRGPDTQYF. The chain links TRBV27 to TRBJ2-3; no definite D call. Germline CDR1 and CDR2: MNHEY and SMNVEV (reference sequence). The CDR3 extends over 14 amino acids.

This chain links TRBV6-1 with TRBJ1-1; D is unclear. The CDR3 contains 15 residues. V lost 4 bases to trimming and J lost 8 bases, with 20 bases between them. From germline, CDR1 is MNHNS and CDR2 SASEGT. The CDR3 reads CASSVRSNPAIEAFF. CDR3 DNA sequence: TGTGCCAGCAGTGTGCGGTCCAATCCGGCAATCGAAGCTTTCTTT.

The chain is built from TRBV7-6 and TRBJ2-5; D unclear. The CDR3 has 14 amino acids. The germline gives CDR1 SGHVS, CDR2 FNYEAQ. V gave up 2 bases and J gave up 1 base, with 8 bases separating them. Here the CDR3 reads CASSLSLLQETQYF. CDR3 DNA: TGTGCCAGCAGCTTAAGCCTCCTCCAAGAGACCCAGTACTTC. Using reference TRBV7-6 and TRBJ2-5 for the parts outside the CDR3, the full variable domain is GAGVSQSPRYKVTKRGQDVALRCDPISGHVSLYWYRQALGQGPEFLTYFNYEAQQDKSGLPNDRFSAERPEGSISTLTIQRTEQRDSAMYRCASSLSLLQETQYFGPGTRLLVL.

V usage is TRBV10-1 and J usage is TRBJ2-1; a possible D gene is TRBD2 (5 bases). Per germline, CDR1 WNHNN and CDR2 SYGVQD (reference sequence). The CDR3 loop spans 13 amino acids. V lost 6 bases, J lost 3 bases, and 9 bases lay in between. The CDR3 nucleotides are TGCGCCAGCAGCGGGGAGCTCTACAATGAGCAGTTCTTC. Translated: CASSGELYNEQFF.